This T cell receptor (beta chain) was recovered during a study of T cells and Merkel cell carcinoma outcomes. The study, taken as a whole, reports: Merkel cell carcinoma outcomes were reportedly predicted by repertoire and T-cell density.

On this clone itself: Its cognate antigen is unknown.

Germline CDR1 DFQATT, CDR2 SNEGSKA (reference sequence). This CDR3 is 11 amino acids long. V shed 6 bases and J shed 7 bases, with 11 bases lying between them. The assay was immunoSEQ multiplex PCR, and TCRdb's table has in-frame clones only and misses some. In the table there are more than 12,000 clones, more than 90% of which are singletons. The origin of this receptor is a human donor with Merkel cell carcinoma. Material: tumor tissue from Merkel cell carcinoma. This chain links TRBV20-1 with TRBJ2-3; D gene unclear. The CDR3 here is CSAADGHTQYF. CDR3 in DNA: TGCAGTGCCGCAGACGGTCATACGCAGTATTTT.